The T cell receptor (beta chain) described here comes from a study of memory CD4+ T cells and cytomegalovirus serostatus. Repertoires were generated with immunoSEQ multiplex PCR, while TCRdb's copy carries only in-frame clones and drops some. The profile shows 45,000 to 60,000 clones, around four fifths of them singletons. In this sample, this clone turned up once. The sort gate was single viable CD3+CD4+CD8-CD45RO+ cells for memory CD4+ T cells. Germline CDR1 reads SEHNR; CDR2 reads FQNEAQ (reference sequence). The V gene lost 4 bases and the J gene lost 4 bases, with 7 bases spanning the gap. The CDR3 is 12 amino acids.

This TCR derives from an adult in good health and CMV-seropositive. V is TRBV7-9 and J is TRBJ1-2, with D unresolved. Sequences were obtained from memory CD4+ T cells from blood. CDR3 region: CASSSTAYGYTF. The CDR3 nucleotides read TGTGCCAGCAGCTCGACCGCCTATGGCTACACCTTC. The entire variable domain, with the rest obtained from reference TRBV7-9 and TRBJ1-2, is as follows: DTGVSQNPRHKITKRGQNVTFRCDPISEHNRLYWYRQTLGQGPEFLTYFQNEAQLEKSRLLSDRFSAERPKGSFSTLEIQRTEQGDSAMYLCASSSTAYGYTFGSGTRLTVV.